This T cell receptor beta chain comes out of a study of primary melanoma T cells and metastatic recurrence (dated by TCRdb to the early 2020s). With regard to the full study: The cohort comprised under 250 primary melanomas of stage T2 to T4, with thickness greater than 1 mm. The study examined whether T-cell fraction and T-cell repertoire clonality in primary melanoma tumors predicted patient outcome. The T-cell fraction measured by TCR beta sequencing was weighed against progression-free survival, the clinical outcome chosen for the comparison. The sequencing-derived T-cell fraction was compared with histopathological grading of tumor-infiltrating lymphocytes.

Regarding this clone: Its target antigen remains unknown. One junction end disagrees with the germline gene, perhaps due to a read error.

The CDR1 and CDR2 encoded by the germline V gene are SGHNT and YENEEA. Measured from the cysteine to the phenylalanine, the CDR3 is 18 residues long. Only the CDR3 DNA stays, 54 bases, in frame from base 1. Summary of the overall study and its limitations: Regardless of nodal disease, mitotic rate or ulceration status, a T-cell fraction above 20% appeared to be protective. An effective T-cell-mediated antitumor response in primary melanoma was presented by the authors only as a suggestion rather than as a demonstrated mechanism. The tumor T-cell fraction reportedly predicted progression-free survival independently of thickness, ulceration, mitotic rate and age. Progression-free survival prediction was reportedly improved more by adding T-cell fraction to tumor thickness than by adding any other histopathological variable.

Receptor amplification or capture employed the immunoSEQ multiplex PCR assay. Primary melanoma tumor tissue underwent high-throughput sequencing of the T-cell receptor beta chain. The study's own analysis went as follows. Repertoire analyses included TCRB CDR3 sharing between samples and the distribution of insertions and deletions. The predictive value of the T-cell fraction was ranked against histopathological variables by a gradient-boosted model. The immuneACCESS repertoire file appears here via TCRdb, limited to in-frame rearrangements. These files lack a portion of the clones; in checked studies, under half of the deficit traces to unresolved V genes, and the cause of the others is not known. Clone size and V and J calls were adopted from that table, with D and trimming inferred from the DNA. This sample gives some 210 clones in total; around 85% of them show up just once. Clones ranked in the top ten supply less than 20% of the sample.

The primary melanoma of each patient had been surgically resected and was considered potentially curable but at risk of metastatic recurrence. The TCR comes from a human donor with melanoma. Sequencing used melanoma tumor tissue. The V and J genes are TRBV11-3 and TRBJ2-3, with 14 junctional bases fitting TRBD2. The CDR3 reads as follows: CTSSLGMTSGGAVDTQYF. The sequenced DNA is TGTACCAGCAGCTTAGGGATGACTAGCGGGGGGGCCGTGGATACGCAGTATTTT.